This TCR beta chain originates from a study of shared clonotypes between healthy human individuals. Study findings and constraints: Estimated clonotype richness was generally higher in naive than memory subsets. Sequencing depth was expected to influence donor clonotype sharing. When compared with the clonotypes that were shared by all four sorted-subset donors, the non-shared clonotypes turned out to have lower generation probabilities.

The CDR3 sequence is 14 residues long. The V end was cut by 3 bases, the J end by 7 bases, with 11 bases between. Germline values: CDR1 SGDLS, CDR2 YYNGEE. Sequencing was performed with immunoSEQ multiplex PCR; in TCRdb, only in-frame clones are kept and a portion is missing. The sample lists some 2,100,000 clones, 90% to 97% occurring once. Worth noting for this clone: Its specificity is not known.

The donors, healthy adults who were HIV-negative, had experienced no recent acute infections or vaccinations. The origin of this receptor is a man younger than 35 in good health. Sequenced: naive CD4+ T cells sorted from blood. Subset given: CD45RA+ positively selected. This chain uses TRBV9 with TRBJ1-6, with D hard to call. The CDR3 nucleotides are TGTGCCAGCAGCGGCGACCGACCAAATTCACCCCTCCACTTT. Protein product: CASSGDRPNSPLHF.